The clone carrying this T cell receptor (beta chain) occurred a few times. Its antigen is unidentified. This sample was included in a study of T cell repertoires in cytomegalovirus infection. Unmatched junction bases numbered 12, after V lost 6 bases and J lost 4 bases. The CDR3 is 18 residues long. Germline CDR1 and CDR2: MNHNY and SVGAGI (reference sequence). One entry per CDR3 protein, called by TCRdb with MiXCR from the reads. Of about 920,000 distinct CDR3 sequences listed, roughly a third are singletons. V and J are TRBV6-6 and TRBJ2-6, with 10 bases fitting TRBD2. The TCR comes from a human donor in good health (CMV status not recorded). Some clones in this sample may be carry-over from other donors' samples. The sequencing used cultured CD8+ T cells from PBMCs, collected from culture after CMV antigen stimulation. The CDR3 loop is CASRDLAGGPRGANVLTF. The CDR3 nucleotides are TGTGCCAGCAGGGATTTAGCGGGGGGCCCGAGGGGGGCCAACGTCCTGACTTTC.